This TCR beta chain comes out of a study of graft-versus-host responses after intestinal transplantation. Study information: Every recipient had anti-thymocyte globulin induction and around three years of tacrolimus plus steroids.

Findings and limits, study-wide: GvH clones detected in recipient marrow included some appearing first in ileum or blood. When patients had graft-donor T cell macrochimerism, their allografts held high graft-versus-host to host-versus-graft clonal ratios.

Germline V lookup: CDR1 MGHRA, CDR2 YSYEKL. The ends lost 6 bases at V and 5 bases at J; junction bases unmatched: 8. This CDR3 region has 15 residues. Details on this clone: What it recognizes is unknown.

Measured with immunoSEQ multiplex PCR; TCRdb has only the in-frame clones, and not every one. The sample lists approximately 70,000 clones, roughly 92% occurring once. Bone marrow after transplant came from the posterior iliac crest or elsewhere. This receptor was obtained from a human patient who received an intestinal transplant, so some T cells may come from the graft donor. The material was bone marrow, obtained roughly 780 days after intestinal transplantation. The chain joins TRBV4-1 to TRBJ1-5, with 9 bases aligning to TRBD1. The CDR3 DNA sequence: TGCGCCAGCAGTGACCCGGACAGGGGTCATCAGCCCCAGCATTTT. This gives the protein CASSDPDRGHQPQHF.